A single sample is the source of the 14 T cell receptor beta chains below, sequenced in a study of T-cell reconstitution after alpha-beta-depleted transplantation in children. It was with unique molecular identifiers that the TCRbeta library was prepared. TCRdb used MiXCR to reprocess the PCR reads, holding one entry per CDR3 protein. The repertoire includes roughly 570,000 distinct CDR3 sequences, 25% to 30% of them detected once, and 35% to 40% sits in the top ten. Sequencing used PBMCs, obtained before TCRalphabeta/CD19-depleted stem cell transplant. The source of these receptors is a boy under three years old with Wiskott-Aldrich syndrome, due to receive a stem cell transplant.

V and J are TRBV7-2 and TRBJ2-2, with a weak D call TRBD2 (6 bases). Germline CDR1 reads SGHTA; CDR2 reads FQGNSA. This CDR3 contains 13 residues. Trimming took 5 bases from V and 6 from J, leaving 10 bases between them. The DNA of the CDR3 is TGTGCCAGCAGCCAAGGAGGGGCCGGGGAGCTGTTTTTT. It codes for CASSQGGAGELFF.

This clonotype was counted only a few times. The chain employs TRBV5-1 and TRBJ1-2; a weak D match, TRBD1 (6 bases). The CDR3 totals 15 residues. Germline V gene sequence: CDR1 SGHRS, CDR2 YFSETQ. Trimming removed 2 bases at V and 4 bases at J, with 15 bases between. Here the CDR3 DNA reads TGCGCCAGCAGCTTAGAGACAGGAGCCTCCTATGGCTACACCTTC. Encoded protein: CASSLETGASYGYTF. Full variable domain (rest looked up from reference TRBV5-1 and TRBJ1-2): KAGVTQTPRYLIKTRGQQVTLSCSPISGHRSVSWYQQTPGQGLQFLFEYFSETQRNKGNFPGRFSGRQFSNSRSEMNVSTLELGDSALYLCASSLETGASYGYTFGSGTRLTVV.

The rearrangement uses TRBV20-1 and TRBJ2-7; D is uncertain. CDR3 length: 13 residues. CDR1 is DFQATT and CDR2 is SNEGSKA in the germline V gene (reference sequence). V was shortened by 0 bases and J by 2 bases, with 8 bases between the two germline ends. The CDR3 nucleotides read TGCAGTGCTAGAGATACTCTTACCTACGAGCAGTACTTC. Its protein is CSARDTLTYEQYF.

The chain recombines TRBV10-2 with TRBJ2-3, with D tentatively TRBD1 (6 bases). V dropped 6 bases and J dropped 4 bases, with 14 bases sitting between them. There are 14 residues in the CDR3. CDR1 is WSHSY, CDR2 SAAADI, per germline. This CDR3 reads CASRRTGSADTQYF. CDR3 in DNA: TGCGCCAGCAGAAGAACAGGGAGTGCAGATACGCAGTATTTT.

CDR3 residues: CASSESRVGDGKLFF. CDR3 DNA: TGTGCCAGCAGTGAATCGAGGGTAGGGGACGGGAAACTGTTTTTT. The chain has TRBV6-1 and TRBJ1-4; a possible D gene is TRBD1 (5 bases). CDR1 and CDR2 from the germline V gene are MNHNS and SASEGT. This CDR3 has 15 amino acids. V dropped 2 bases and J dropped 11 bases, with 18 bases sitting between them.

The chain joins TRBV29-1 to TRBJ2-1, with 8 bases that match TRBD2. The germline gives CDR1 SQVTM, CDR2 ANQGSEA. Trimming took 3 bases from V and 3 from J; bases not matched to a gene: 1. There are 13 residues in the CDR3. CDR3 bases: TGCAGCGTTGATACTAGCGGCTACAATGAGCAGTTCTTC. Translating gives CSVDTSGYNEQFF.

The CDR3 DNA reads TGTGCCAGCAGCCAATCTAGCGGGAGGATCCAAGAGACCCAGTACTTC. It yields the protein CASSQSSGRIQETQYF. The V gene is TRBV4-2, the J gene TRBJ2-5; 11 nucleotides match TRBD2. The CDR3 loop spans 16 amino acids. Unmatched junction bases numbered 3, after V lost 2 bases and J lost 1 base. Per germline, CDR1 LGHNA and CDR2 YNFKEQ.

CDR3 nucleotides: TGCGCCAGCAGCCCGGAGTGGGACACCGGGGAGCTGTTTTTT. Amino acids: CASSPEWDTGELFF. V is TRBV5-1 and J is TRBJ2-2; D unresolved. V was shortened by 4 bases and J by 3 bases, with 10 bases between the two germline ends. CDR3 size: 14 residues. Germline V CDR1 and CDR2: SGHRS, YFSETQ.

This clonotype was detected only a few times. This chain joins TRBV6-1 and TRBJ1-1, with D uncertain. The V gene lost 6 bases and the J gene lost 3 bases, with 14 bases spanning the gap. CDR3 size: 14 residues. Germline-derived CDR1 and CDR2 are MNHNS and SASEGT. The CDR3 is CASSPQAGDTEAFF. The CDR3 DNA reads as TGTGCCAGCAGCCCCCAGGCTGGGGACACTGAAGCTTTCTTT.

This clonotype was observed a few times. The chain couples TRBV5-1 to TRBJ1-6; D is perhaps TRBD1 (5 bases). The CDR3 runs 14 residues. Trimming stripped 4 bases from V and 10 bases from J, with 15 bases between. Germline-derived CDR1 and CDR2 are SGHRS and YFSETQ. The CDR3: CASSREGPSSPLHF. CDR3 DNA: TGCGCCAGCAGCCGTGAGGGGCCGTCGTCACCCCTCCACTTT.

This clonotype was recorded a few times. The chain is built from TRBV5-4 and TRBJ2-7, with a weak D call TRBD1 (6 bases). Germline values: CDR1 SGHNT, CDR2 YYREEE (reference sequence). V was cut by 3 bases and J by 7 bases, with 20 bases left in between. The CDR3 contains 15 residues. Written as DNA, the CDR3 is TGTGCCAGCAGCTGGTGGGGCAGGGGAATGATGGAGCAGTACTTC. Residues: CASSWWGRGMMEQYF.

This clonotype was observed a handful of times. The chain couples TRBV12-3 or TRBV12-4 to TRBJ2-7; 11 nucleotides line up with TRBD1. Germline trimming cut 5 bases from V and 10 bases from J; bases unmatched to any gene: 10. This CDR3 is built from 14 residues. The DNA for the CDR3 is TGTGCCAGCAGTCCTGTAGGACAGGGGGCTTTACAGTACTTC. Translation gives CASSPVGQGALQYF.

The table lists this clonotype with a few counts. This chain links TRBV29-1 with TRBJ2-1, with 7 bases identical to TRBD2. This CDR3 comprises 13 residues. CDR1 SQVTM and CDR2 ANQGSEA come from the germline V gene. Germline trimming cut 3 bases from V and 7 bases from J; bases unmatched to any gene: 6. The CDR3 nucleotides read TGCAGCGTTGAGGTGGGAGCGGGGAATGAGCAGTTCTTC. This codes for CSVEVGAGNEQFF.

V and J are TRBV29-1 and TRBJ2-1; TRBD1 agrees at 11 bases. CDR1 and CDR2 from the germline V gene are SQVTM and ANQGSEA. The ends lost 5 bases at V and 6 bases at J; junction bases unmatched: 9. This CDR3 comprises 15 residues. This chain's CDR3 is CSVRGGDRGTNEQFF. The CDR3 DNA follows: TGCAGCGTTAGAGGGGGGGACAGGGGGACCAATGAGCAGTTCTTC.